The text below deals with one T cell receptor beta chain. The data derive from a study of OX40 agonist ivuxolimab in advanced cancers. Study-wide context: Three patients had partial responses: one hepatocellular carcinoma, two cutaneous melanoma.

The repertoire was sequenced with immunoSEQ multiplex PCR; TCRdb's copy has only in-frame clones and lacks some. The table shows around 16,000 clones, with around nine tenths occurring only once. Trimming took off 0 bases at V and 11 bases at J, with 20 bases between the two ends. The germline CDR1 and CDR2 sequences are SNHLY and FYNNEI. This CDR3 region has 17 residues. The specimen comprised CD4+ or CD8+ T cells sorted from blood, sampled in a trial of the OX40 agonist ivuxolimab. The chain carries TRBV2 and TRBJ1-6; D possibly corresponds to TRBD1 (5 bases). The receptor was isolated from an adult with an advanced solid tumor such as melanoma, head and neck, liver or kidney cancer. CDR3 loop: CASSEALLGQGGPPLHF. The CDR3 DNA follows: TGTGCCAGCAGTGAAGCGCTTCTGGGGCAGGGTGGGCCACCCCTCCACTTT.